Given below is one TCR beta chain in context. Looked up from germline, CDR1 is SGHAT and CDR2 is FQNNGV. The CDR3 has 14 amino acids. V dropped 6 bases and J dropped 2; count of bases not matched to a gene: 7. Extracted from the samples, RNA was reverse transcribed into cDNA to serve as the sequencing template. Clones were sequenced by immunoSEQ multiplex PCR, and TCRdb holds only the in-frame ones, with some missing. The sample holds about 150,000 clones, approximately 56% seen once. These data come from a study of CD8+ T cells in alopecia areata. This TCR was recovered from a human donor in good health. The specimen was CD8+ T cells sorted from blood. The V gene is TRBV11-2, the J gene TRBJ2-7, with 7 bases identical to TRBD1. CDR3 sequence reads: CASSHHRGPYEQYF. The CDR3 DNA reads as TGTGCCAGCAGTCATCACAGGGGACCCTACGAGCAGTACTTC.